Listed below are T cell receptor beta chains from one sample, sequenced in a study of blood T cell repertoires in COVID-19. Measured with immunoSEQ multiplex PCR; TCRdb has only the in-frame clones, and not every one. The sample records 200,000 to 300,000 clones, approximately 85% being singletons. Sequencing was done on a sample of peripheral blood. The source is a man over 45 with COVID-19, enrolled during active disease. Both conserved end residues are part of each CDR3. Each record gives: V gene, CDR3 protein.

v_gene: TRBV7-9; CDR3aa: CASSLSWVQHLSGNTIYF
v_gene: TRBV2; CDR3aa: CASRGRGSYGYTF
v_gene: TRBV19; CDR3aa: CASSPTGTLYGYTF
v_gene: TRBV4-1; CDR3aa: CASSQRVGDATGELFF
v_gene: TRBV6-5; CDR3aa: CAGSRTVEDNEKLFF
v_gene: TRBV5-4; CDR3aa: CASSARDRVHEQFF
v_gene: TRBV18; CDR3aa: CASSPPNRGLSYNEQFF
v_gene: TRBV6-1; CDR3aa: CASSEFGGSNQPQHF
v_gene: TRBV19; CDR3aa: CASMARTLNTEAFF
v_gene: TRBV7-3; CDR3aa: CASSYGLDNEQFF
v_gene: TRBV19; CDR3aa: CASRERLSGAYGYTF